This TCR beta chain comes out of a study of neoadjuvant nivolumab and ipilimumab in lung cancer. At the level of the study: The combination arm added day-1 ipilimumab 1 mg/kg to nivolumab 3 mg/kg on days 1, 15, 29.

Sequencing was performed with immunoSEQ multiplex PCR; in TCRdb, only in-frame clones are kept and a portion is missing. Altogether over 45,000 clones are present, approximately 90% being singletons, with the ten largest covering roughly 3.7%. The CDR3 sequence is 13 residues long. CDR1 is MNHEY and CDR2 is SVGAGI in the germline V gene. The V gene lost 5 bases and the J gene lost 2 bases, with 7 bases spanning the gap. Study-level findings and limits: Only a single major-pathologic-response sample was available for clonality analysis. TCR richness and clonality were higher in tumors than adjacent uninvolved lung.

Remarks on this clone: The target antigen is unknown.

Source: blood, taken before neoadjuvant nivolumab, alone or with ipilimumab. The TCR originated in an adult with non-small cell lung cancer. Some clones in this sample may be carry-over from other donors' samples. The genes are TRBV6-5 and TRBJ1-5, with a possible D match to TRBD1 (5 bases). This CDR3 reads CASSRQRNQPQHF. As DNA, the CDR3 is TGTGCCAGCAGTAGACAGCGCAATCAGCCCCAGCATTTT.